Listed below are T cell receptor beta chains from one sample, sequenced in a study of metastatic and nonmetastatic thyroid tumors. TCRdb redid the clone calls on the PCR reads using MiXCR. The table includes tens of thousands of clones, less than 20% detected once. The specimen was tumor tissue. The receptors here all came from a female donor with papillary thyroid cancer or a benign thyroid nodule (not recorded which). Some clones in this sample may be carry-over from other donors' samples. Each CDR3 is given with its conserved first and last residue. D genes are given only for firm matches. Only part of the rows carry a size: once, few, many, or a class if the clone is expanded.

TGTGCCAGCAGTGAAGCGGAGGAGGGCACTGAAGCTTTCTTT,CASSEAEEGTEAFF,TRBJ1-1,TRBV6-1,.,14,few
TGTGCCACCCGACCCACAGCGAACACCGGGGAGCTGTTTTTT,CATRPTANTGELFF,TRBJ2-2,TRBV19,.,14,.
TGCAGTGCTAGTTTAACCCTTGGACTAGCGGGAGGTTCCGCGGGATACAATGAGCAGTTCTTC,CSASLTLGLAGGSAGYNEQFF,TRBJ2-1,TRBV20-1,TRBD2,21,few
TGCGCCAGCAGCCACCAGGCGGACTCTGGAAACACCATATATTTT,CASSHQADSGNTIYF,TRBJ1-3,TRBV4-3,.,15,many
TGTGCCAGCAGCTCCGCCAAAGGGGCACAGGGGCCAGATACGCAGTATTTT,CASSSAKGAQGPDTQYF,TRBJ2-3,TRBV7-2,TRBD1,17,many
TGCAGTGCTAACCGAGTCCCCGCCGATGGCGGGAGTAGTCGCACAGATACGCAGTATTTT,CSANRVPADGGSSRTDTQYF,TRBJ2-3,TRBV20-1,TRBD2,20,.
TGCGCCAGCAGTGAGTCGGGAGAGGCCCAGTACTTC,CASSESGEAQYF,TRBJ2-5,TRBV10-2,.,12,.
TGCGCCAGCAGCCAGCCACCGGGCTACGCGAACACCGGGGAGCTGTTTTTT,CASSQPPGYANTGELFF,TRBJ2-2,TRBV4-1,.,17,.
TGTGCCACCAGTGATACGGAGACCCAGTACTTC,CATSDTETQYF,TRBJ2-5,TRBV24-1,.,11,many
TGTGCCAGCAGCTTAAACGGCGGGAGGGCGCGGGGCGAGCAGTACTTC,CASSLNGGRARGEQYF,TRBJ2-7,TRBV7-3,TRBD2,16,few
TGTGCCAGCAGCCAACTAGTGGCCAAAAACATTCAGTACTTC,CASSQLVAKNIQYF,TRBJ2-4,TRBV12-3/TRBV12-4,.,14,many
TGTGCCACCAGCCCGACAGGGGATGAGCAGTTCTTC,CATSPTGDEQFF,TRBJ2-1,TRBV15,TRBD1,12,many
TGTGCCAGCAGCGAAGACAGGGGTTACGAGCAGTACTTC,CASSEDRGYEQYF,TRBJ2-7,TRBV6-2/TRBV6-3,TRBD1,13,many